These 14 T cell receptor beta chains were sequenced from one sample in a study of tumor-infiltrating lymphocytes in primary liver carcinoma. DNA and RNA were both co-extracted from approximately 20-30 mg of bulk tissue that had not been sorted. The researchers produced TCR beta cDNA from roughly 550 ng total RNA with a constant-region primer. Researchers made the TCR beta libraries by running three nested multiplex PCR rounds with slightly modified ARM-PCR. It was with TRBV1-TRBV30 forward primers and a C-beta reverse primer that the first two PCR rounds were run, at about 10 cycles each. MiXCR, applied by TCRdb to the multiplex PCR reads, yields one record per CDR3 protein. The data show 95,000 to 150,000 distinct CDR3 sequences, about 59% seen once. Sequencing was performed on liver tumor tissue from sampling region 1. The subset denotes: tumor region T1, superior pole. These receptors all come from a woman aged 55 to 70 with primary liver carcinoma and hepatitis B virus infection.

As to this clonotype: The junction departs from the called germline gene at one end, perhaps through a read error. The chain carries TRBV11-2 and TRBJ2-2, with D unresolved. Germline lookup yields CDR1 SGHAT and CDR2 FQNNGV. This CDR3 comprises 13 residues. CDR3 coding DNA: TGTACCAGCAGCTCAGATAAGACTGGGGAGCTGTTTTTT. This encodes CTSSSDKTGELFF.

In regard to this clonotype: Germline is not matched at one junction end, which may reflect a read error. This chain connects TRBV11-2 to TRBJ2-5; TRBD2 aligns across 7 bases. Germline assignment: CDR1 SGHAT and CDR2 FQNNGV. This CDR3 spans 16 amino acids. CDR3 sequence: CTSSQVATSRSGTQYF. The CDR3, as DNA: TGTACCAGCAGCCAGGTCGCGACTAGCAGGTCCGGGACCCAGTACTTC. Supplemented by reference TRBV11-2 and TRBJ2-5, the full variable domain reads EAGVAQSPRYKIIEKRQSVAFWCNPISGHATLYWYQQILGQGPKLLIQFQNNGVVDDSQLPKDRFSAERLKGVDSTLKIQPAKLEDSAVYLCTSSQVATSRSGTQYFGPGTRLLVL.

On this clonotype: A junction boundary mismatches the germline segment, possibly from a read error. The CDR3 sequence is CASSQEGSRAEAFF. The CDR3 DNA reads as TGTGCGAGCAGCCAAGAGGGGTCGCGGGCTGAAGCTTTCTTT. The rearrangement links TRBV14 to TRBJ1-1; D might be TRBD1 (5 bases). The CDR3 has 14 residues. Germline V gives CDR1 SGHDN, CDR2 FVKESK.

This clonotype was seen repeatedly, ten times or more. The chain uses TRBV6-5 and TRBJ2-7; D remains unclear. The germline gives CDR1 MNHEY, CDR2 SVGAGI. The germline V and J ends were trimmed by 1 base and 1 base, with 8 bases remaining between them. The CDR3 length is 14 residues. The CDR3 region has the DNA TGTGCCAGCAGTTACTGGTCTGGATCCTACGAGCAGTACTTC. Protein sequence: CASSYWSGSYEQYF.

The chain has TRBV28 and TRBJ1-2, with TRBD1 matching over 11 bases. From germline, CDR1 is MDHEN and CDR2 SYDVKM. The CDR3 loop spans 16 amino acids. Trimming took 7 bases from V and 3 from J; bases not matched to a gene: 10. CDR3 sequence reads: CASNSLGQGAYYGYTF. CDR3 in DNA: TGTGCCAGCAATTCACTCGGACAGGGGGCCTACTATGGCTACACCTTC.

This clonotype has just a few counts. V gene TRBV7-9 combines with J gene TRBJ2-2; D unclear. In germline, CDR1 is SEHNR, CDR2 FQNEAQ (reference sequence). The length of the CDR3 is 13 residues. Trimming cost V 3 bases and J 1 base, with 3 bases left between them. As DNA, the CDR3 is TGTGCCAGCAGCTTTGAGAACACCGGGGAGCTGTTTTTT. Amino acid sequence: CASSFENTGELFF.

This clonotype was seen at least ten times. It may be a read error: a sequence one base away is much more abundant. The chain couples TRBV11-3 to TRBJ2-5, with no clear D. CDR1 is SGHNT, CDR2 YENEEA, per germline. Between the trimmed V and J ends, which lost 10 bases and 6 bases, there was a span of 6 bases. This CDR3 spans 9 amino acids. The CDR3 region has the DNA TGTGCCACCCGACAGACCCAGTACTTC. Its translation is CATRQTQYF.

The chain is built from TRBV7-9 and TRBJ1-4; no reliable D call. Germline CDR1 and CDR2: SEHNR and FQNEAQ (reference sequence). The germline V and J ends were trimmed by 3 bases and 8 bases, with 13 bases remaining between them. This CDR3 is built from 14 residues. CDR3 region: CASSLRGGKEKLFF. DNA of the CDR3: TGTGCCAGCAGCTTGCGAGGCGGGAAAGAAAAACTGTTTTTT.

V usage is TRBV18 and J usage is TRBJ2-3; TRBD2 aligns across 9 bases. Per the germline V gene, CDR1 is KGHSH and CDR2 is LQKENI. Trimming at V came to 3 bases and at J to 0 bases, leaving 10 bases not matched to a gene. The CDR3 has 18 residues. Here the CDR3 reads CASSPNPRGRASTDTQYF. The CDR3 coding sequence is TGTGCCAGCTCACCGAACCCCCGCGGGAGGGCTAGCACAGATACGCAGTATTTT.

The sample holds many counts of this clonotype. The chain combines TRBV7-8 with TRBJ1-1, with D tentatively TRBD1 (5 bases). Germline CDR1 and CDR2: SGHVS and FQNEAQ. V was trimmed by 0 bases and J by 7 bases, leaving 12 bases between them. This CDR3 contains 14 residues. CDR3 residues: CASSLALGEIEAFF. CDR3 in DNA: TGTGCCAGCAGCTTAGCATTGGGGGAGATTGAAGCTTTCTTT.

This clonotype was recorded at least ten times. The chain combines TRBV10-3 with TRBJ2-7; 8 positions match TRBD2. The junction had 9 bases not matched to a gene; V was cut back by 8 bases and J by 6 bases. There are 13 residues in the CDR3. Looked up from germline, CDR1 is ENHRY and CDR2 is SYGVKD. Written as DNA, the CDR3 is TGTGCCATCTCCCGCCGGGCGGGGGGCGAGCAGTACTTC. This translates into CAISRRAGGEQYF.

The chain uses TRBV14 and TRBJ2-7, with 9 bases matching TRBD1. The CDR3 consists of 15 residues. The germline V gene encodes CDR1 SGHDN and CDR2 FVKESK. CDR3 DNA: TGTGACAGGAGCCTACGCCGGACAGGGGCCTACGAGCAGTACTTC. Protein product: CDRSLRRTGAYEQYF.

This clonotype occurred many times. V gene TRBV4-2 combines with J gene TRBJ2-1; 11 positions agree with TRBD2. V dropped 4 bases and J dropped 6; count of bases not matched to a gene: 11. The germline V gene has CDR1 LGHNA and CDR2 YNFKEQ. This CDR3 is 17 amino acids long. In nucleotides, the CDR3 is TGTGCCAGCAGCCTTAGCGGGAGGGCCGTGGAGGCCAATGAGCAGTTCTTC. Protein product: CASSLSGRAVEANEQFF.

This clonotype was detected only once. This chain joins TRBV11-2 and TRBJ2-3; TRBD1 might be the D (5 bases). V was clipped by 2 bases and J by 3 bases, with 12 bases between them. Germline CDR1 is SGHAT and CDR2 is FQNNGV. The CDR3 length is 15 residues. The CDR3: CASSLRQSPTDTQYF. DNA for the CDR3: TGTGCCAGCAGCTTAAGACAGTCCCCTACAGATACGCAGTATTTT.